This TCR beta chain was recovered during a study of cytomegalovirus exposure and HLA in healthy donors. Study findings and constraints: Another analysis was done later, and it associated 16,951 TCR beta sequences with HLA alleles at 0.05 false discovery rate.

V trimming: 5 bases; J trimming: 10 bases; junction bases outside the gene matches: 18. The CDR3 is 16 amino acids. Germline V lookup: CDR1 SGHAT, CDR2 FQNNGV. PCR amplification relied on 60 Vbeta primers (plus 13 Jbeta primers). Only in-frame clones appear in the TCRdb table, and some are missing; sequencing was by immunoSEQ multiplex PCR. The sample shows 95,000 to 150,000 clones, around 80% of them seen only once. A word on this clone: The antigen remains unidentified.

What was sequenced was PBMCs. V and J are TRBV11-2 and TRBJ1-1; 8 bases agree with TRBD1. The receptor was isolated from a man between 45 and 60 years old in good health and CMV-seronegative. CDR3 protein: CASSPGGGQDRNGAFF. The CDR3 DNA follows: TGTGCCAGCAGCCCAGGGGGGGGACAGGACCGTAACGGAGCTTTCTTT.